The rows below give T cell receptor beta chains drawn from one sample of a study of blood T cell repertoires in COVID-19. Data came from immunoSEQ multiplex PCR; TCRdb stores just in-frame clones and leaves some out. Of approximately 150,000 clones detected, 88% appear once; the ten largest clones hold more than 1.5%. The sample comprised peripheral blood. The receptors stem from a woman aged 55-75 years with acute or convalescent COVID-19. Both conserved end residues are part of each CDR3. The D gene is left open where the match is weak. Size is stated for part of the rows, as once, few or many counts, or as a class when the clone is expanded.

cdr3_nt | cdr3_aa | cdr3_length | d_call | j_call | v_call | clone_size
TGTGCCAGCAGTTTGGACAGATATCAGCCCCAGCATTTT | CASSLDRYQPQHF | 13 | NA | TRBJ1-5 | TRBV12-3/TRBV12-4 | once
TGTGCCAGCAGCTTAGTGTCACTTTTCAATGAGCAGTTCTTC | CASSLVSLFNEQFF | 14 | NA | TRBJ2-1 | TRBV7-2 | NA
TGTGCCGTCTCACGGGACCAGGGACTCACCGGGGAGCTGTTTTTT | CAVSRDQGLTGELFF | 15 | NA | TRBJ2-2 | TRBV10-3 | NA
TGTGCCAGCAGTTATGAGCGGGGGGTTAGCACAGATACGCAGTATTTT | CASSYERGVSTDTQYF | 16 | TRBD2 | TRBJ2-3 | TRBV6-2/TRBV6-3 | NA
TGTGCCAGCAGACAGGGGGAGGGACAAGCTTTCTTT | CASRQGEGQAFF | 12 | TRBD1 | TRBJ1-1 | TRBV3-1/TRBV3-2 | few
TGTGCCAGCAGCTTAGATCTTGAACAGCTAGGGGCCTACGAGCAGTACTTC | CASSLDLEQLGAYEQYF | 17 | NA | TRBJ2-7 | TRBV11-2 | NA
TGTGCCAGCAGAGGGGGTGAAGAGACCCAGTACTTC | CASRGGEETQYF | 12 | NA | TRBJ2-5 | TRBV2 | NA
TGTGCCAGCAGCCTCAGGTGGGGGGACACTGAAGCTTTCTTT | CASSLRWGDTEAFF | 14 | NA | TRBJ1-1 | TRBV7-2 | few
TGTGCCAGCCGAAGCCTCCTCTACGAGCAGTACTTC | CASRSLLYEQYF | 12 | NA | TRBJ2-7 | TRBV2 | NA
TGTGCCAGCTCACCAGTCCAGTATAATGAAAAACTGTTTTTT | CASSPVQYNEKLFF | 14 | NA | TRBJ1-4 | TRBV18 | NA
TGTGCCAGCAGTTACGGAATAGGTAGAGGGCGTGAAGCTTTCTTT | CASSYGIGRGREAFF | 15 | NA | TRBJ1-1 | TRBV6-5 | few
TGTGCCAGCAGCCCGGGGACAGGAATGTGGGAGACCCAGTACTTC | CASSPGTGMWETQYF | 15 | TRBD1 | TRBJ2-5 | TRBV14 | NA
TGTGCCAGCAGCTTGAGGGGGGCAGGGGGTATGAGTGACTATGGCTACACCTTC | CASSLRGAGGMSDYGYTF | 18 | TRBD1 | TRBJ1-2 | TRBV11-2 | NA
TGCGCCAGCAGCCAAGACCCCCCTAGCGGGGGTGTCAATGAGCAGTTCTTC | CASSQDPPSGGVNEQFF | 17 | TRBD2 | TRBJ2-1 | TRBV4-3 | NA
TGCGCCAGCAGCCAGGCAGATAATAATTCACCCCTCCACTTT | CASSQADNNSPLHF | 14 | NA | TRBJ1-6 | TRBV4-3 | NA
TGTGCCAGCACCCTTAACAATGAGCAGTTCTTC | CASTLNNEQFF | 11 | NA | TRBJ2-1 | TRBV12-3/TRBV12-4 | once
TGTGCCACCAGTTTTGGGGGGAATCAGCCCCAGCATTTT | CATSFGGNQPQHF | 13 | NA | TRBJ1-5 | TRBV24-1 | NA
TGTGCCACCAGTGATCCAAACCTTACAGGGGACTATGGCTACACCTTC | CATSDPNLTGDYGYTF | 16 | TRBD1 | TRBJ1-2 | TRBV24-1 | NA
TGTGCCAGCAGCTTATATTCTGGGGAGACTGAAGCTTTCTTT | CASSLYSGETEAFF | 14 | NA | TRBJ1-1 | TRBV7-3 | NA
TGCGCCAGCAGCGTGACTAGCGGGGGGGCTTCCGGGGAGCTGTTTTTT | CASSVTSGGASGELFF | 16 | TRBD2 | TRBJ2-2 | TRBV5-1 | NA
TGTGCCAGCAGCACCGGGACAGGGGACAATGAGCAGTTCTTC | CASSTGTGDNEQFF | 14 | TRBD1 | TRBJ2-1 | TRBV2 | NA
TGTGCCAGTAGTGGGGAAGGGGATGGCCAGCCCCAGCATTTT | CASSGEGDGQPQHF | 14 | NA | TRBJ1-5 | TRBV19 | NA
TGCGCCAGTCGACAGGGGGAAGAGACCCAGTACTTC | CASRQGEETQYF | 12 | TRBD1 | TRBJ2-5 | TRBV5-1 | NA
TGTGCCATCAGTTCCGGGACAGGGGGCGCTGGGGCCAACGTCCTGACTTTC | CAISSGTGGAGANVLTF | 17 | TRBD1 | TRBJ2-6 | TRBV10-3 | NA
TGTGCCAGTAGTATAGTAGGGGCTGGCACCGGGGAGCTGTTTTTT | CASSIVGAGTGELFF | 15 | NA | TRBJ2-2 | TRBV19 | NA
TGTGCCAGCAGCGTAGGTCCTGAACAAGGAAACACCATATATTTT | CASSVGPEQGNTIYF | 15 | NA | TRBJ1-3 | TRBV9 | once
TGTGCCAGCTCACCGGTTACCTCGGGCGAGCAGTACTTC | CASSPVTSGEQYF | 13 | NA | TRBJ2-7 | TRBV18 | NA
TGTGCCAGCTGGGGACAGAGGACCTCTGGAAACACCATATATTTT | CASWGQRTSGNTIYF | 15 | TRBD1 | TRBJ1-3 | TRBV6-5 | NA
TGTGCCAGCAGTTCCCTGGACAGGGGGTTCGGGGAGCTGTTTTTT | CASSSLDRGFGELFF | 15 | TRBD1 | TRBJ2-2 | TRBV6-6 | NA
TGTGCCAGCAGCCCTCGGACTAGCGGGGGGGATGCCGAGCAGTACTTC | CASSPRTSGGDAEQYF | 16 | TRBD2 | TRBJ2-7 | TRBV11-1 | NA
TGTGCCAGTAGTATTAACCCCGGGTCCTTGAACACTGAAGCTTTCTTT | CASSINPGSLNTEAFF | 16 | NA | TRBJ1-1 | TRBV19 | NA
TGCGCCAGCAGCCTAGGACAGGGAGGGATTGGAGCTTTCTTT | CASSLGQGGIGAFF | 14 | TRBD1 | TRBJ1-1 | TRBV5-1 | NA
TGCGCCAGCAGCACAGGGACGGCCGTTGAAGCTTTCTTT | CASSTGTAVEAFF | 13 | NA | TRBJ1-1 | TRBV5-1 | NA
TGTGCCAGCAGCCAGCCCCGGGACACATACGAGCAGTACTTC | CASSQPRDTYEQYF | 14 | NA | TRBJ2-7 | TRBV14 | NA
TGTGCCAGCAGCCCAGGGATCCAACAAGAGACCCAGTACTTC | CASSPGIQQETQYF | 14 | NA | TRBJ2-5 | TRBV5-4 | NA
TGTGCCAGCTCGAAGACGGGACAGGGGGCTTACGAGCAGTACTTC | CASSKTGQGAYEQYF | 15 | TRBD1 | TRBJ2-7 | TRBV18 | NA
TGTGCCAGCAGCGGACTAGCGGGACGGTACGAGCAGTACTTC | CASSGLAGRYEQYF | 14 | TRBD2 | TRBJ2-7 | TRBV11-2 | once
TGTGCCAGCAGCCGGACTAGCGGTTCCTACAATGAGCAGTTCTTC | CASSRTSGSYNEQFF | 15 | TRBD2 | TRBJ2-1 | TRBV7-9 | NA
TGCGCCAGCAGCTTGGAGGCTAGCGGGGGAGATGAGCAGTTCTTC | CASSLEASGGDEQFF | 15 | TRBD2 | TRBJ2-1 | TRBV5-1 | few
TGTGCCAGCAGTTTAGGGTCAGCTGGAGAAAGGGGATTCACTGAAGCTTTCTTT | CASSLGSAGERGFTEAFF | 18 | NA | TRBJ1-1 | TRBV28 | NA